This entry lists 14 T cell receptor beta chains sequenced from one sample in a study of patients with pleural tuberculosis. Each CDR3 protein gets one entry after TCRdb re-called the reads with MiXCR. Among tens of thousands of distinct CDR3 sequences listed, more than 15% were seen once. Sequenced sample: peripheral blood. The receptor source for this set is a human donor with pleural tuberculosis.

V is TRBV7-9 and J is TRBJ1-6, with TRBD1 matching 10 bases. Losses at the gene ends were 3 bases for V and 6 bases for J; bases not matched to a gene: 5. Germline loops: CDR1 SEHNR, CDR2 FQNEAQ (reference sequence). The CDR3 spans 16 residues. CDR3 protein: CASSFRQGAGNSPLHF. The DNA for the CDR3 is TGTGCCAGCAGCTTTAGACAGGGGGCAGGTAATTCACCCCTCCACTTT. The full variable domain, with the rest looked up from reference TRBV7-9 and TRBJ1-6, is DTGVSQNPRHKITKRGQNVTFRCDPISEHNRLYWYRQTLGQGPEFLTYFQNEAQLEKSRLLSDRFSAERPKGSFSTLEIQRTEQGDSAMYLCASSFRQGAGNSPLHFGNGTRLTVT.

The genes are TRBV12-3 or TRBV12-4 and TRBJ1-3, with a weak D call TRBD1 (5 bases). This CDR3 comprises 14 residues. V lost 5 bases and J lost 5, with 13 bases in between. Written as DNA, the CDR3 is TGTGCCAGCAGTCTTGGACATGGTAGAAACACCATATATTTT. As protein: CASSLGHGRNTIYF.

This clonotype was found many times. V and J are TRBV24-1 and TRBJ2-1; D is undetermined. Germline V gene lookup returns CDR1 KGHDR and CDR2 SFDVKD. The V end was cut by 9 bases, the J end by 3 bases, with 11 bases between. This CDR3 is built from 13 residues. CDR3 protein: CATEESSYNEQFF. CDR3 bases: TGTGCCACCGAAGAATCCAGCTACAATGAGCAGTTCTTC.

In this sample, this clonotype turned up many times. The chain couples TRBV12-3 or TRBV12-4 to TRBJ2-3, with D tentatively TRBD1 (5 bases). The length of the CDR3 is 12 residues. Trimming took off 6 bases at V and 9 bases at J, with 13 bases between the two ends. CDR3 in amino acids: CASSPDSHTQYF. CDR3 DNA: TGTGCCAGCAGCCCCGACAGTCACACGCAGTATTTT.

This clonotype came up many times. The J gene is TRBJ1-6, the V gene TRBV15, with 12 bases that match TRBD1. The germline V gene has CDR1 LNHNV and CDR2 YYDKDF (reference sequence). The CDR3 loop spans 15 amino acids. V lost 5 bases, J lost 7 bases, and 3 bases stayed unmatched. CDR3 bases: TGTGCCACCAGCGGGGACAGGGGGCACAATTCACCCCTCCACTTT. Residues: CATSGDRGHNSPLHF. Full variable domain (rest looked up from reference TRBV15 and TRBJ1-6): DAMVIQNPRYQVTQFGKPVTLSCSQTLNHNVMYWYQQKSSQAPKLLFHYYDKDFNNEADTPDNFQSRRPNTSFCFLDIRSPGLGDTAMYLCATSGDRGHNSPLHFGNGTRLTVT.

Points on this clonotype: A much larger clonotype is one base distant, so this may be a read error. This chain joins TRBV5-4 and TRBJ2-1; TRBD2 is a possible D gene (7 bases). Trimming left V 3 bases short and J 3 bases short, with 16 bases between. CDR3 size: 16 residues. Germline V lookup: CDR1 SGHNT, CDR2 YYREEE (reference sequence). The CDR3 sequence is CASSWEGGSFYNEQFF. DNA for the CDR3: TGTGCCAGCAGCTGGGAGGGGGGGAGCTTCTACAATGAGCAGTTCTTC.

About this clonotype itself: A single base separates this from a much larger clone, so it may be a read error. The V gene is TRBV12-3 or TRBV12-4, the J gene TRBJ1-3; the D is unclear. V was trimmed by 4 bases and J by 8 bases, leaving 12 bases between them. This CDR3 has 13 amino acids. The CDR3, as DNA: TGTGCCAGCAGTTCGGGTGCGCGGGACACCATATATTTT. It translates to CASSSGARDTIYF.

About this clonotype itself: An end of the junction does not agree with germline; a read error may underlie this. V and J are TRBV20-1 and TRBJ2-2; D tentatively reads TRBD1 or TRBD2 (5 bases each). This CDR3 has 14 residues. Germline V gives CDR1 DFQATT, CDR2 SNEGSKA (reference sequence). CDR3 protein: CSASPCRVSGELFF. The CDR3 nucleotides read TGCAGTGCTAGTCCCTGCAGGGTGTCCGGGGAACTGTTTTTT.

This clonotype appeared many times. The J gene is TRBJ2-1, the V gene TRBV18; D may be TRBD1 or TRBD2 (5 bases each). The germline CDR1 and CDR2 sequences are KGHSH and LQKENI. CDR3 size: 15 residues. Trimming cost V 2 bases and J 5 bases, with 13 bases left between them. In DNA, the CDR3 is TGTGCCAGCTCACCAAGGGACGCCCTTAACAATGAGCAGTTCTTC. Its protein is CASSPRDALNNEQFF. The full variable domain, rest sourced from reference TRBV18 and TRBJ2-1, is NAGVMQNPRHLVRRRGQEARLRCSPMKGHSHVYWYRQLPEEGLKFMVYLQKENIIDESGMPKERFSAEFPKEGPSILRIQQVVRGDSAAYFCASSPRDALNNEQFFGPGTRLTVL.

This clonotype was seen repeatedly, ten times or more. V usage is TRBV7-2 and J usage is TRBJ2-1, with 14 bases fitting TRBD2. Unmatched junction bases numbered 5, after V lost 6 bases and J lost 10 bases. The CDR3 totals 14 residues. CDR1 is SGHTA, CDR2 FQGNSA, per germline. The CDR3 spells CASRTGLAGDEQFF. The CDR3 coding sequence is TGTGCCAGCAGAACGGGACTAGCGGGAGACGAGCAGTTCTTC.

This clonotype was recorded many times. The V and J genes are TRBV11-2 and TRBJ1-1, with D uncertain. There are 13 residues in the CDR3. Trimming removed 5 bases at V and 4 bases at J, with 11 bases between. The germline CDR1 and CDR2 sequences are SGHAT and FQNNGV. CDR3 coding DNA: TGTGCCAGCAGCCCCGGGGTCAGCACTGAAGCTTTCTTT. Amino acids: CASSPGVSTEAFF.

This clonotype appeared many times. This chain connects TRBV12-3 or TRBV12-4 to TRBJ1-1; 7 nucleotides align to TRBD1. The CDR3 has 14 amino acids. Losses at the gene ends were 5 bases for V and 4 bases for J; bases not matched to a gene: 7. CDR3 sequence (DNA): TGTGCCAGCAGTAGAACAGGGGCTGCCACTGAAGCTTTCTTT. Its translation: CASSRTGAATEAFF.

This clonotype has a count of ten or more. The rearrangement links TRBV28 to TRBJ1-5; 9 bases map to TRBD1. This CDR3 spans 14 amino acids. Germline V gene lookup returns CDR1 MDHEN and CDR2 SYDVKM. After removal of 6 bases from V and 4 bases from J, the junction contained 4 bases not matched to a gene. CDR3 in amino acids: CASRKDRGNQPQHF. CDR3 sequence (DNA): TGTGCCAGCAGAAAGGACAGGGGAAATCAGCCCCAGCATTTT.

By sample fraction, this clonotype is medium-sized (0.01 to 0.1%). The chain couples TRBV6-6 to TRBJ1-6; D gene ambiguous. Trimming removed 2 bases at V and 10 bases at J, with 9 bases between. The CDR3 has 13 residues. From germline, CDR1 is MNHNY and CDR2 SVGAGI (reference sequence). The CDR3 sequence: CASSYRVFSPLHF. CDR3 DNA sequence: TGTGCCAGCAGTTACAGGGTATTCTCACCCCTCCACTTT.